A selection of T cell receptor beta chains follows, all from one sample in a study of blood T cell repertoires in COVID-19. Profiled with immunoSEQ multiplex PCR; TCRdb holds only in-frame clones, not every one. The sample records about 87,000 clones, about 90% being singletons. The specimen sequenced was peripheral blood. Every receptor here comes from a man aged 18-30 years with COVID-19, enrolled during active disease. Each CDR3 is given with its conserved first and last residue. D genes are given only for firm matches. Rows give clone size only sometimes, using once, few, many, or a class for an expanded clone.

NA	TRBV28	NA	TRBJ1-5	CASSFFGGDQPQHF	TGTGCCAGCAGTTTTTTCGGGGGGGATCAGCCCCAGCATTTT
NA	TRBV6-5	NA	TRBJ1-1	CASSYRGNTEAFF	TGTGCCAGCAGTTACCGGGGGAACACTGAAGCTTTCTTT
TRBD1	TRBV10-3	NA	TRBJ2-3	CAISGPDRESLSTDTQYF	TGTGCCATCAGTGGACCGGACAGGGAGTCCCTTTCCACAGATACGCAGTATTTT
NA	TRBV3-1/TRBV3-2	once	TRBJ2-7	CASSPTNRDEQYF	TGTGCCAGCAGCCCGACCAACAGGGACGAGCAGTACTTC
NA	TRBV29-1	NA	TRBJ2-5	CSVLEETQYF	TGCAGCGTTCTTGAGGAGACCCAGTACTTC
NA	TRBV30	NA	TRBJ1-2	CAWSKGLDYGYTF	TGTGCCTGGAGTAAGGGACTCGACTATGGCTACACCTTC
NA	TRBV10-3	NA	TRBJ1-1	CAIGFGENTEAFF	TGTGCCATCGGTTTTGGAGAGAACACTGAAGCTTTCTTT
NA	TRBV24-1	NA	TRBJ2-1	CATRGQGGNEQFF	TGTGCCACGAGGGGTCAGGGGGGCAATGAGCAGTTCTTC
TRBD2	TRBV3-1/TRBV3-2	NA	TRBJ2-7	CASSPRGGSYEQYF	TGTGCCAGCAGCCCCCGGGGCGGGAGTTACGAGCAGTACTTC
NA	TRBV28	NA	TRBJ2-7	CASSFDEQYF	TGTGCCAGCAGTTTCGACGAGCAGTACTTC
NA	TRBV19	NA	TRBJ2-7	CASSPTTVGYEQYF	TGTGCCAGTAGTCCTACGACAGTAGGCTACGAGCAGTACTTC
TRBD2	TRBV7-9	NA	TRBJ2-1	CASSSLAGGLDNEQFF	TGTGCCAGCAGCTCGCTAGCGGGAGGGCTTGACAATGAGCAGTTCTTC
TRBD1	TRBV7-3	once	TRBJ2-2	CASSLRTGMNTGELFF	TGTGCCAGCAGCTTACGGACAGGGATGAACACCGGGGAGCTGTTTTTT
TRBD1	TRBV29-1	NA	TRBJ1-1	CSVASRGRNTEAFF	TGCAGCGTTGCGAGCAGGGGGAGGAACACTGAAGCTTTCTTT
TRBD2	TRBV5-6	NA	TRBJ2-7	CASSLGIAGAYEQYF	TGTGCCAGCAGCTTGGGGATAGCGGGAGCCTACGAGCAGTACTTC
NA	TRBV9	NA	TRBJ2-5	CASSPTGDLQETQYF	TGTGCCAGCAGCCCCACAGGGGACTTACAAGAGACCCAGTACTTC
NA	TRBV7-2	NA	TRBJ1-1	CASSLNRANTEAFF	TGTGCCAGCAGCTTAAACAGGGCTAACACTGAAGCTTTCTTT
TRBD1	TRBV7-8	once	TRBJ1-5	CASSIDRANQPQHF	TGTGCCAGCAGCATAGACAGGGCTAATCAGCCCCAGCATTTT
NA	TRBV10-3	NA	TRBJ1-5	CAISEATGNQPQHF	TGTGCCATCAGTGAGGCGACAGGTAATCAGCCCCAGCATTTT
TRBD2	TRBV5-1	NA	TRBJ2-1	CATAPQGLAGGWESEQFF	TGCGCCACCGCACCGCAGGGACTAGCGGGCGGCTGGGAAAGTGAGCAGTTCTTC
TRBD1	TRBV6-5	NA	TRBJ1-2	CASSRRVQGADGYTF	TGTGCCAGCAGCCGGAGGGTACAGGGGGCGGATGGCTACACCTTC
NA	TRBV6-2/TRBV6-3	NA	TRBJ2-7	CASSYGRPYEQYF	TGTGCCAGCAGTTATGGCAGGCCCTACGAGCAGTACTTC
NA	TRBV4-2	NA	TRBJ1-1	CASSQTPGQNTEAFF	TGTGCCAGCAGCCAAACCCCTGGACAGAACACTGAAGCTTTCTTT